Shown below are 10 T cell receptor beta chains from a single sample sequenced in a study of beta chain features in type 1 diabetes. These receptors are not linked to any known antigen. Expressed TCRB transcripts got sequenced, as all isolated RNA was reverse transcribed. Libraries were prepared by immunoSEQ multiplex PCR; TCRdb keeps only in-frame clonotypes and omits some of them. The repertoire consists of 95,000 to 150,000 clones, with about 17% occurring once and the leading ten covering 2% to 2.5%. Study results and limitations: Shortening of TCRB CDR3s, moderate but significant, appeared in all four CD4+ subsets of Type 1 diabetes patients.

Sequencing was carried out using central memory CD4+ T cells from blood. The receptors come from a man aged 30 to 39 with type 1 diabetes.

This clone was found a few times. This chain joins TRBV6-1 and TRBJ2-5; 8 bases align to TRBD1. The CDR3 runs 14 residues. Losses at the gene ends were 5 bases for V and 2 bases for J; bases not matched to a gene: 4. Germline lookup yields CDR1 MNHNS and CDR2 SASEGT. CDR3 sequence (DNA): TGTGCCAGCAGTTCGGACAGGGCACAAGAGACCCAGTACTTC. It encodes CASSSDRAQETQYF.

This clone appeared a few times. The chain joins TRBV7-2 to TRBJ2-5, with unresolved D. Trimming stripped 2 bases from V and 3 bases from J, with 13 bases between. Germline CDR1 is SGHTA and CDR2 is FQGNSA. The CDR3 has 15 residues. The DNA of the CDR3 is TGTGCCAGCAGCTTAAACCTTGGGGTGGAAGAGACCCAGTACTTC. Its protein is CASSLNLGVEETQYF.

This clone was recorded a few times. The chain couples TRBV19 to TRBJ2-1; D not resolved. Trimming took off 3 bases at V and 1 base at J, with 10 bases between the two ends. CDR1 LNHDA and CDR2 SQIVND come from the germline V gene (reference sequence). This CDR3 contains 15 residues. The CDR3 nucleotides are TGTGCCAGTAGTATTGAGGCCCAATCCTACAATGAGCAGTTCTTC. This encodes CASSIEAQSYNEQFF.

V gene TRBV5-1 combines with J gene TRBJ2-1; the match to TRBD2 covers 7 bases. The CDR3 has 15 amino acids. With 0 bases clipped from V and 7 bases from J, the junction kept 7 bases outside the gene matches. The germline gives CDR1 SGHRS, CDR2 YFSETQ. The CDR3: CASSLEASGANEQFF. The DNA of the CDR3 is TGCGCCAGCAGCTTGGAGGCTAGCGGAGCGAATGAGCAGTTCTTC.

The rearrangement uses TRBV4-3 and TRBJ1-2, with D uncertain. The germline CDR1 and CDR2 sequences are LGHNA and YSLEER. This CDR3 has 17 amino acids. V dropped 1 base and J dropped 4 bases, with 19 bases sitting between them. CDR3 residues: CASSQGGISDELYGYTF. DNA of the CDR3: TGCGCCAGCAGCCAAGGAGGGATATCGGACGAACTCTATGGCTACACCTTC.

This clone appeared many times. The V gene is TRBV7-2, the J gene TRBJ2-1; TRBD2 matches at 9 bases. Germline CDR1 reads SGHTA; CDR2 reads FQGNSA. V was clipped by 5 bases and J by 4 bases; unmatched bases: 6. The CDR3 is 15 residues long. CDR3 in DNA: TGTGCCAGCAGCGGCGGCGGGGGGGCGTACAATGAGCAGTTCTTC. It specifies CASSGGGGAYNEQFF.

This clone has just a few counts. The rearrangement joins TRBV6-6 to TRBJ1-5, with D hard to call. Germline V gene lookup returns CDR1 MNHNY and CDR2 SVGAGI (reference sequence). The germline V and J ends were trimmed by 2 bases and 3 bases, with 2 bases remaining between them. The CDR3 has 12 amino acids. The CDR3 DNA reads as TGTGCCAGCAGTTACCTCAATCAGCCCCAGCATTTT. This translates into CASSYLNQPQHF.

Details on this clone: Other DNA variants within this sample encode the same CDR3. The DNA for the CDR3 is TGTGCCAGCAGCTACGAACAGGGCCAGCCCCAGCATTTT. This translates into CASSYEQGQPQHF. The rearrangement joins TRBV7-2 to TRBJ1-5; D might be TRBD1 (6 bases). Trimming removed 4 bases at V and 7 bases at J, with 11 bases between. CDR1 SGHTA and CDR2 FQGNSA come from the germline V gene. CDR3 size: 13 residues. Complete variable domain (other parts from reference TRBV7-2 and TRBJ1-5): GAGVSQSPSNKVTEKGKDVELRCDPISGHTALYWYRQSLGQGLEFLIYFQGNSAPDKSGLPSDRFSAERTGGSVSTLTIQRTQQEDSAVYLCASSYEQGQPQHFGDGTRLSIL.

This clone was picked up many times. The chain combines TRBV23-1 with TRBJ1-1, with 7 bases identical to TRBD1. TRBV23-1 falls under the ORF class, with uncertain function. Trimming at V came to 3 bases and at J to 4 bases, leaving 14 bases not matched to a gene. The CDR3 has 17 amino acids. In DNA form, the CDR3 reads TGCGCCAGCAGTCAGTCAACCAGGGGGGAGATGGTCACTGAAGCTTTCTTT. Amino acids: CASSQSTRGEMVTEAFF.

The CDR3 loop reads CASRTGYGYTF. CDR3 DNA sequence: TGTGCCAGCAGGACAGGCTATGGCTACACCTTC. This chain links TRBV6-4 with TRBJ1-2, with D possibly matching TRBD1 (6 bases). The CDR3 sequence is 11 residues long. V was clipped by 6 bases and J by 4 bases, with 6 bases between them. Germline V gene data show CDR1 as MRHNA and CDR2 as SNTAGT.